The 17 T cell receptor beta chains below were found in one sample sequenced in a study of cytomegalovirus exposure and HLA in healthy donors. PCR primers comprised 60 Vbeta and 13 Jbeta primers. TCRdb's table, derived via immunoSEQ multiplex PCR, lists solely in-frame clones and lacks some. The table has about 130,000 clones, 65% to 80% seen once. Sequenced material: PBMCs. Receptor source: a human donor in good health.

The chain's CDR3 is CASSSGGGRTSGSQGEQFF. DNA of the CDR3: TGTGCCAGCAGCTCGGGCGGGGGGAGGACTAGCGGGAGCCAGGGGGAGCAGTTCTTC. This sequence joins TRBV11-2 and TRBJ2-1; 13 bases map to TRBD2. Losses at the gene ends were 4 bases for V and 10 bases for J; bases not matched to a gene: 19. Germline lookup yields CDR1 SGHAT and CDR2 FQNNGV. CDR3 size: 19 residues.

Written as DNA, the CDR3 is TGTGCCAGCAGCTTATTAGGATGGGGAGGAGACACCATATATTTT. Residues: CASSLLGWGGDTIYF. The rearrangement joins TRBV7-6 to TRBJ1-3; D unclear. The V end lost 2 bases, the J end lost 8 bases, and 16 bases lay between the germline ends. Germline V lookup: CDR1 SGHVS, CDR2 FNYEAQ. The CDR3 is made up of 15 amino acids.

The CDR3 here is CASSSATGGVLNEKLFF. The DNA of the CDR3 is TGCGCCAGCAGCTCCGCGACAGGGGGGGTCCTTAATGAAAAACTGTTTTTT. V is TRBV5-1 and J is TRBJ1-4; 9 nucleotides agree with TRBD1. The length of the CDR3 is 17 residues. The germline V gene encodes CDR1 SGHRS and CDR2 YFSETQ. The trim removed 3 bases at V and 4 bases at J, leaving 10 bases unmatched.

This clone has just one count. This chain links TRBV7-3 with TRBJ2-7, with D possibly TRBD1 on 6 matching bases. This CDR3 comprises 15 residues. With 0 bases removed from V and 2 bases from J, the gap between germline ends came to 11 bases. Germline V lookup: CDR1 SGHTA, CDR2 FQGTGA. CDR3 DNA sequence: TGTGCCAGCAGCTTAACGAGGGCAGGGGCCTACGAGCAGTACTTC. It specifies CASSLTRAGAYEQYF.

The chain is built from TRBV4-1 and TRBJ1-3; 7 positions agree with TRBD1. Germline V gene data show CDR1 as MGHRA and CDR2 as YSYEKL. CDR3 length equals 17 residues. V was clipped by 2 bases and J by 0 bases; unmatched bases: 7. This CDR3 is CASSQNRGQRSGNTIYF. DNA of the CDR3: TGCGCCAGCAGCCAAAACAGGGGCCAACGCTCTGGAAACACCATATATTTT.

Comment on this clone: Other DNA sequences in the same sample also yield this CDR3. V gene TRBV19 combines with J gene TRBJ2-2; no clear D gene. Germline V gene sequence: CDR1 LNHDA, CDR2 SQIVND (reference sequence). CDR3 length equals 14 residues. V lost 1 base, J lost 2 bases, and 5 bases lay in between. The CDR3 DNA is TGTGCCAGTAGTATAGTCAGAAACACCGGGGAGCTGTTTTTT. The encoded protein is CASSIVRNTGELFF.

This clone has only a few counts. The gene calls are TRBV5-6 and TRBJ2-3; D might be TRBD2 (6 bases). The V end was cut by 0 bases, the J end by 5 bases, with 16 bases between. The CDR3 is 16 residues long. Germline V lookup: CDR1 SGHDT, CDR2 YYEEEE. CDR3 protein: CASSLGVSGDGDTQYF. The CDR3 DNA reads as TGTGCCAGCAGCTTGGGGGTTAGCGGTGATGGAGATACGCAGTATTTT.

CDR3 bases: TGTGCCAGCAGCTTGGACAGGCCAAGCTCCTACGAGCAGTACTTC. This sequence encodes CASSLDRPSSYEQYF. The gene calls are TRBV11-2 and TRBJ2-7; 7 positions match TRBD1. The germline V gene encodes CDR1 SGHAT and CDR2 FQNNGV. The CDR3 extends over 15 amino acids. V gave up 3 bases and J gave up 0 bases; unmatched junction bases: 5.

V usage is TRBV28 and J usage is TRBJ2-1, with 7 bases lining up with TRBD1. Germline CDR1 is MDHEN and CDR2 is SYDVKM. V gave up 6 bases and J gave up 3 bases; unmatched junction bases: 11. The CDR3 has 16 residues. CDR3 region: CASSPMNGQDYNEQFF. The CDR3 nucleotides are TGTGCCAGCAGCCCCATGAACGGACAGGACTACAATGAGCAGTTCTTC.

The chain joins TRBV11-3 to TRBJ2-1, with 9 bases lining up with TRBD2. Looked up from germline, CDR1 is SGHNT and CDR2 is YENEEA. There are 16 residues in the CDR3. Trimming took 1 base from V and 5 from J; bases not matched to a gene: 6. The CDR3 DNA sequence: TGTGCCAGCAGCTTAGGGAACCTAGCGGGGAACAATGAGCAGTTCTTC. Translation: CASSLGNLAGNNEQFF.

The rearrangement joins TRBV13 to TRBJ1-1; 7 positions agree with TRBD1. Germline values: CDR1 PRHDT, CDR2 FYEKMQ (reference sequence). The CDR3 extends over 14 amino acids. J gave up 4 bases and V 1 base, and 3 bases lay outside the gene matches. The CDR3 region is CASSLEQGGTEAFF. The CDR3 DNA is TGTGCCAGCAGCTTAGAGCAGGGGGGCACTGAAGCTTTCTTT.

This clone has a handful of counts. The chain links TRBV19 to TRBJ2-1; 9 bases agree with TRBD1. Germline CDR1 and CDR2: LNHDA and SQIVND (reference sequence). Trimming removed 6 bases from V and 5 bases from J; junction bases left unmatched: 8. CDR3 length equals 15 residues. The CDR3 bases are TGTGCCAGTAGAGCCCGGGACAGGGTTAACAATGAGCAGTTCTTC. Protein sequence: CASRARDRVNNEQFF.

V usage is TRBV7-8 and J usage is TRBJ2-1; 9 positions match TRBD2. Germline loops: CDR1 SGHVS, CDR2 FQNEAQ. The V and J ends lost 1 base and 0 bases, in that order; junction bases with no gene match: 1. CDR3 length: 16 amino acids. CDR3 coding DNA: TGTGCCAGCAGCTTAGATAGCGGGAGCTCCTACAATGAGCAGTTCTTC. Protein sequence: CASSLDSGSSYNEQFF.

The chain uses TRBV5-1 and TRBJ2-7, with 10 bases aligning to TRBD1. Germline V gene sequence: CDR1 SGHRS, CDR2 YFSETQ. V lost 3 bases, J lost 10 bases, and 7 bases stayed unmatched. The CDR3 contains 13 residues. The CDR3 coding sequence is TGCGCCAGCAGCTGGTCGGACAGGGGGGATCAGTACTTC. Its protein is CASSWSDRGDQYF.

This chain links TRBV4-1 with TRBJ1-2; D is possibly TRBD1 (5 bases). CDR1 and CDR2 from the germline V gene are MGHRA and YSYEKL. V lost 0 bases, J lost 0 bases, and 17 bases lay in between. CDR3 length: 18 residues. This CDR3 is CASSQDRAGRLANYGYTF. The CDR3 bases are TGCGCCAGCAGCCAAGATCGGGCAGGGCGTTTAGCTAACTATGGCTACACCTTC.

This clone was seen just once. The J gene is TRBJ1-4, the V gene TRBV6-6, with a weak D call TRBD1 (5 bases). Germline CDR1 is MNHNY and CDR2 is SVGAGI (reference sequence). The ends were cut back, 5 bases at V and 2 bases at J, with 15 bases in the middle. There are 16 residues in the CDR3. The CDR3 DNA sequence: TGTGCCAGCAGTCCTGGGGGGGTTAGGACTAATGAAAAACTGTTTTTT. Residues: CASSPGGVRTNEKLFF.

V gene TRBV14 combines with J gene TRBJ2-3; tentative D call: TRBD1 (5 bases). There are 16 residues in the CDR3. The germline V gene has CDR1 SGHDN and CDR2 FVKESK. V lost 0 bases, J lost 0 bases, and 10 bases lay in between. The CDR3 region is CASSQDDRVSTDTQYF. The CDR3 nucleotides are TGTGCCAGCAGCCAAGATGACAGAGTTAGCACAGATACGCAGTATTTT.